The 24 T cell receptor beta chains in this list originate from one sample, sequenced in a study of blood T cell repertoires in COVID-19. Using immunoSEQ multiplex PCR, the repertoire was profiled, and TCRdb retains in-frame clones only, with some absent. The sample lists more than 200,000 clones; around 87% were seen once. Specimen: PBMCs or T cells enriched from blood (not recorded which). The receptors were gathered from a man aged 30-40 years in a cohort exposed to, infected with or recovered from COVID-19 (not recorded which).

V is TRBV12-3 or TRBV12-4 and J is TRBJ2-1, with D uncertain. The V and J ends lost 4 bases and 5 bases respectively, with 9 bases between them. The CDR3 covers 13 residues. CDR3 DNA sequence: TGTGCCAGCAGTTCCCGACAAGACAATGAGCAGTTCTTC. It translates to CASSSRQDNEQFF.

The rearrangement links TRBV28 to TRBJ1-6; 7 positions match TRBD1. Germline V gene data show CDR1 as MDHEN and CDR2 as SYDVKM. The CDR3 has 13 amino acids. Germline trimming cut 8 bases from V and 9 bases from J; bases unmatched to any gene: 7. CDR3 DNA: TGTGCCAGCGGTACAGGGGTAAGTTCACCCCTCCACTTT. This sequence encodes CASGTGVSSPLHF.

The rearrangement uses TRBV2 and TRBJ1-1; 7 bases fit TRBD1. V gave up 7 bases and J gave up 0 bases; unmatched junction bases: 2. The germline gives CDR1 SNHLY, CDR2 FYNNEI. There are 13 residues in the CDR3. CDR3 DNA sequence: TGTGCCAGCAATCAGGGGGTGAACACTGAAGCTTTCTTT. Its protein is CASNQGVNTEAFF.

This chain links TRBV19 with TRBJ2-7; possibly TRBD2 for D (6 bases). Germline-derived CDR1 and CDR2 are LNHDA and SQIVND (reference sequence). V gave up 0 bases and J gave up 3 bases, with 12 bases separating them. The CDR3 sequence is 15 residues long. The CDR3 spells CASSIDLGRVYEQYF. For the CDR3, the DNA is TGTGCCAGTAGTATAGATCTCGGGAGAGTCTACGAGCAGTACTTC.

V usage is TRBV24-1 and J usage is TRBJ2-7, with D perhaps TRBD2 (5 bases). The CDR3 extends over 15 amino acids. V lost 5 bases, J lost 4 bases, and 17 bases lay in between. CDR1 is KGHDR and CDR2 is SFDVKD in the germline V gene. The CDR3 coding sequence is TGTGCCACCAGTGCCCGGACGGGGTCGTGGTACGAGCAGTACTTC. It is translated as CATSARTGSWYEQYF.

The chain carries TRBV19 and TRBJ2-7; D may be TRBD1 (6 bases). Trimming took 10 bases from V and 3 from J, leaving 16 bases between them. The CDR3 has 13 residues. The germline V gene has CDR1 LNHDA and CDR2 SQIVND (reference sequence). The CDR3, as DNA: TGTGCCACTGCTCCGGGACAAATCTACGAGCAGTACTTC. It is translated as CATAPGQIYEQYF.

With respect to this clone: The same CDR3 arises from other DNA sequences in this sample as well. This CDR3 is CASSVGQGANEKLFF. CDR3 DNA: TGTGCCAGCAGCGTAGGGCAGGGTGCTAATGAAAAACTGTTTTTT. The rearrangement uses TRBV9 and TRBJ1-4; TRBD1 is a possible D gene (5 bases). V was shortened by 0 bases and J by 3 bases, with 9 bases between the two germline ends. The CDR3 is 15 amino acids. The V gene's germline CDR1 is SGDLS and CDR2 YYNGEE.

V gene TRBV24-1 combines with J gene TRBJ2-5, with D perhaps matching TRBD1 (6 bases). From germline, CDR1 is KGHDR and CDR2 SFDVKD. The ends were cut back, 5 bases at V and 2 bases at J, with 14 bases in the middle. The CDR3 totals 15 residues. This CDR3 is CATSASTGGQETQYF. CDR3 DNA: TGTGCCACCAGTGCTTCGACAGGCGGACAAGAGACCCAGTACTTC.

The V gene is TRBV5-1, the J gene TRBJ1-1; no clear D. Germline CDR1 and CDR2: SGHRS and YFSETQ. V lost 4 bases and J lost 1, with 11 bases in between. The CDR3 has 14 residues. CDR3 DNA: TGCGCCAGCAGCGGAGGGCTTCAGAACACTGAAGCTTTCTTT. This codes for CASSGGLQNTEAFF.

The table lists this clone with a count of one. The chain combines TRBV6-5 with TRBJ2-3, with 9 bases aligning to TRBD1. Germline V gene lookup returns CDR1 MNHEY and CDR2 SVGAGI. CDR3 length equals 15 residues. With 5 bases clipped from V and 1 base from J, the junction kept 4 bases outside the gene matches. CDR3 in amino acids: CASSHRGRGTDTQYF. The CDR3 nucleotides are TGTGCCAGCAGTCACAGGGGGCGAGGCACAGATACGCAGTATTTT.

This clone was observed once. The chain couples TRBV12-3 or TRBV12-4 to TRBJ1-5; D is ambiguous. The CDR3 runs 13 residues. V was clipped by 3 bases and J by 4 bases, with 7 bases between them. The CDR3 nucleotides are TGTGCCAGCAGTTTCTCTGCGAATCAGCCCCAGCATTTT. It specifies CASSFSANQPQHF.

V and J are TRBV5-4 and TRBJ2-3, with TRBD1 as a possible D gene (7 bases). The CDR3 covers 15 residues. Germline V gives CDR1 SGHNT, CDR2 YYREEE (reference sequence). V was cut by 4 bases and J by 2 bases, with 14 bases left in between. The CDR3 protein is CASSAGQFFTDTQYF. The CDR3 coding sequence is TGTGCCAGCAGCGCGGGACAGTTCTTCACAGATACGCAGTATTTT.

The chain recombines TRBV27 with TRBJ1-1; possible D gene TRBD1, 6 bases. CDR3 length: 15 residues. V shed 5 bases and J shed 5 bases, with 18 bases lying between them. Germline lookup yields CDR1 MNHEY and CDR2 SMNVEV (reference sequence). The CDR3 spells CASSPPLRGGTEAFF. CDR3 in DNA: TGTGCCAGCAGTCCTCCCCTTAGGGGGGGGACTGAAGCTTTCTTT.

The chain combines TRBV5-1 with TRBJ1-1; D possibly corresponds to TRBD1 (6 bases). The CDR3 runs to 14 residues. Germline V gene data show CDR1 as SGHRS and CDR2 as YFSETQ. Trimming stripped 4 bases from V and 5 bases from J, with 15 bases between. CDR3 loop: CASSLGGAVTEAFF. CDR3 nucleotides: TGCGCCAGCAGCCTGGGGGGCGCGGTAACTGAAGCTTTCTTT. Full variable domain (outside the CDR3, taken from reference TRBV5-1 and TRBJ1-1): KAGVTQTPRYLIKTRGQQVTLSCSPISGHRSVSWYQQTPGQGLQFLFEYFSETQRNKGNFPGRFSGRQFSNSRSEMNVSTLELGDSALYLCASSLGGAVTEAFFGQGTRLTVV.

This clone showed up just once. The chain is built from TRBV13 and TRBJ2-7; TRBD1 aligns across 10 bases. The germline V gene has CDR1 PRHDT and CDR2 FYEKMQ (reference sequence). The junction had 11 bases not matched to a gene; V was cut back by 2 bases and J by 7 bases. The CDR3 extends over 16 amino acids. The DNA of the CDR3 is TGTGCCAGCAGCTTAAGTATGTGGGGACAGGGGAGTGAGCAGTACTTC. This encodes CASSLSMWGQGSEQYF. Full variable domain (outside the CDR3, taken from reference TRBV13 and TRBJ2-7): AAGVIQSPRHLIKEKRETATLKCYPIPRHDTVYWYQQGPGQDPQFLISFYEKMQSDKGSIPDRFSAQQFSDYHSELNMSSLELGDSALYFCASSLSMWGQGSEQYFGPGTRLTVT.

The chain uses TRBV5-1 and TRBJ1-6; D unclear. This CDR3 region has 16 residues. The ends were cut back, 0 bases at V and 14 bases at J, with 21 bases in the middle. Germline V CDR1 and CDR2: SGHRS, YFSETQ. CDR3 DNA sequence: TGCGCCAGCAGCTTGGGTGAGCTACTCCTTGGAGAGGCCCTCCACTTT. Translation gives CASSLGELLLGEALHF.

The chain employs TRBV5-1 and TRBJ2-1, with D perhaps matching TRBD2 (5 bases). This CDR3 is built from 15 residues. The germline V and J ends were trimmed by 1 base and 2 bases, with 10 bases remaining between them. Looked up from germline, CDR1 is SGHRS and CDR2 is YFSETQ. This CDR3 is CASSLTGSAYNEQFF. CDR3 sequence (DNA): TGCGCCAGCAGCTTGACTGGGAGTGCCTACAATGAGCAGTTCTTC.

The chain uses TRBV10-3 and TRBJ1-3; TRBD1 agrees at 8 bases. V shed 0 bases and J 8 bases; nucleotides not matched to a gene: 6. This CDR3 spans 15 amino acids. CDR1 and CDR2 (germline): ENHRY, SYGVKD. CDR3: CAISESPGGFYTIYF. CDR3 DNA: TGTGCCATCAGTGAGTCACCAGGGGGCTTTTACACCATATATTTT.

The chain couples TRBV7-2 to TRBJ2-3, with D unclear. The CDR3 covers 13 residues. Germline V gives CDR1 SGHTA, CDR2 FQGNSA. The V gene lost 5 bases and the J gene lost 2 bases, with 8 bases spanning the gap. The CDR3 reads CASSPYSTDTQYF. For the CDR3, the DNA is TGTGCCAGCAGCCCTTACTCCACAGATACGCAGTATTTT. The variable domain in full, with the rest retrieved from reference TRBV7-2 and TRBJ2-3, is GAGVSQSPSNKVTEKGKDVELRCDPISGHTALYWYRQSLGQGLEFLIYFQGNSAPDKSGLPSDRFSAERTGGSVSTLTIQRTQQEDSAVYLCASSPYSTDTQYFGPGTRLTVL.

The genes are TRBV5-6 and TRBJ2-5, with TRBD1 identical over 9 bases. The CDR3 is made up of 15 amino acids. CDR1 is SGHDT, CDR2 YYEEEE, per germline. J gave up 3 bases and V 4 bases, and 7 bases lay outside the gene matches. The CDR3 loop reads CASSPPGQGKETQYF. CDR3 coding DNA: TGTGCCAGCAGCCCCCCGGGACAGGGCAAAGAGACCCAGTACTTC.

The rearrangement links TRBV25-1 to TRBJ2-2; weak D call: TRBD2 (6 bases). The CDR3 loop spans 16 amino acids. With 3 bases removed from V and 7 bases from J, the gap between germline ends came to 18 bases. Per germline, CDR1 MGHDK and CDR2 SYGVNS. CDR3 in amino acids: CASSDPPGLHGGELFF. In nucleotides, the CDR3 is TGTGCCAGCAGTGACCCGCCGGGACTCCACGGCGGGGAGCTGTTTTTT.

The rearrangement uses TRBV27 and TRBJ2-7; 10 bases fit TRBD2. The CDR3 length is 16 residues. V shed 7 bases and J 2 bases; nucleotides not matched to a gene: 11. Germline V gene lookup returns CDR1 MNHEY and CDR2 SMNVEV (reference sequence). The CDR3 DNA is TGTGCCAGCAATCCCTCAGGACTAGCGGTAACCTACGAGCAGTACTTC. Its translation is CASNPSGLAVTYEQYF.

This rearrangement joins TRBV6-5 to TRBJ1-5; 7 bases align to TRBD1. J gave up 1 base and V 7 bases, and 7 bases lay outside the gene matches. CDR3 length: 15 amino acids. Germline V CDR1 and CDR2: MNHEY, SVGAGI. CDR3 in amino acids: CASTENRGSNQPQHF. CDR3 nucleotides: TGTGCCAGCACCGAAAACAGGGGAAGCAATCAGCCCCAGCATTTT.

The chain joins TRBV28 to TRBJ2-7, with 8 positions matching TRBD1. This CDR3 is built from 15 residues. CDR1 and CDR2 from the germline V gene are MDHEN and SYDVKM. J was trimmed by 2 bases and V by 4 bases; bases with no gene match: 7. The CDR3 DNA reads TGTGCCAGCAGTTCGCCGGGACAGGCCGCCTACGAGCAGTACTTC. It is translated as CASSSPGQAAYEQYF.